The 21 T cell receptor beta chains presented below share a single source sample, sequenced in a study of blood T cell repertoires in COVID-19. Some clones are missing from TCRdb's copy, which holds only in-frame ones; the method was immunoSEQ multiplex PCR. The sample contains 110,000 to 150,000 clones, over 80% of which appear only once. Sequences were obtained from PBMCs or T cells enriched from blood (not recorded which). The receptors come from a woman aged 40-49 years who had recovered from COVID-19.

The chain couples TRBV4-1 to TRBJ2-1, with a possible D match to TRBD2 (5 bases). Germline V lookup: CDR1 MGHRA, CDR2 YSYEKL. The V end was cut by 0 bases, the J end by 2 bases, with 11 bases between. The CDR3 loop spans 16 amino acids. CDR3 nucleotides: TGCGCCAGCAGCCAAGAAGCCAGCGGTGCCTACAATGAGCAGTTCTTC. Protein sequence: CASSQEASGAYNEQFF.

The chain joins TRBV19 to TRBJ2-5; 9 bases are shared with TRBD2. V shed 1 base, J shed 1 base, and the junction held 4 bases outside the gene matches. CDR3 length: 16 amino acids. Germline-derived CDR1 and CDR2 are LNHDA and SQIVND (reference sequence). This CDR3 is CASSIGGGGAQETQYF. Here the CDR3 DNA reads TGTGCCAGTAGTATAGGGGGCGGGGGGGCCCAAGAGACCCAGTACTTC.

This sequence joins TRBV5-1 and TRBJ2-7; TRBD1 matches at 7 bases. Germline CDR1 is SGHRS and CDR2 is YFSETQ. The CDR3 is made up of 12 amino acids. The trim removed 4 bases at V and 5 bases at J, leaving 3 bases unmatched. This CDR3 reads CASSQTGNEQYF. The CDR3 DNA is TGCGCCAGCAGCCAGACAGGGAACGAGCAGTACTTC.

The CDR3 loop reads CASSPPITGLYNEQFF. The CDR3 DNA reads TGTGCCAGCTCACCACCAATCACAGGCCTCTACAATGAGCAGTTCTTC. The chain recombines TRBV18 with TRBJ2-1; perhaps TRBD1 as D (5 bases). This CDR3 has 16 amino acids. The germline gives CDR1 KGHSH, CDR2 LQKENI. V shed 0 bases and J shed 3 bases, with 12 bases lying between them. Drawing the rest from reference TRBV18 and TRBJ2-1, the complete variable domain is NAGVMQNPRHLVRRRGQEARLRCSPMKGHSHVYWYRQLPEEGLKFMVYLQKENIIDESGMPKERFSAEFPKEGPSILRIQQVVRGDSAAYFCASSPPITGLYNEQFFGPGTRLTVL.

V and J are TRBV24-1 and TRBJ2-5; no clear D. Trimming shortened V by 0 bases and J by 4 bases, and 5 bases separated the two germline ends. The CDR3 consists of 13 residues. Germline V CDR1 and CDR2: KGHDR, SFDVKD. CDR3 coding DNA: TGTGCCACCAGTGATTTGCGAGGAGAGACCCAGTACTTC. Protein sequence: CATSDLRGETQYF.

The rearrangement joins TRBV7-2 to TRBJ2-1, with 8 bases lining up with TRBD2. CDR1 is SGHTA and CDR2 is FQGNSA in the germline V gene. J lost 2 bases, V lost 3 bases, and 3 bases had no gene match. This CDR3 has 15 residues. The CDR3 bases are TGTGCCAGCAGCTTTCTAGCGGGTACCTACAATGAGCAGTTCTTC. Its translation: CASSFLAGTYNEQFF.

The rearrangement joins TRBV2 to TRBJ1-2; 9 bases fit TRBD1. The V segment lost 4 bases and the J segment 9 bases; nucleotides outside the gene matches: 9. CDR1 SNHLY and CDR2 FYNNEI come from the germline V gene. The CDR3 runs 14 residues. In DNA, the CDR3 is TGTGCCAGCAGTGGGGGACAGGGTCCTGTCAGCTACACCTTC. Translating gives CASSGGQGPVSYTF. Full variable domain (missing parts from reference TRBV2 and TRBJ1-2): EPEVTQTPSHQVTQMGQEVILRCVPISNHLYFYWYRQILGQKVEFLVSFYNNEISEKSEIFDDQFSVERPDGSNFTLKIRSTKLEDSAMYFCASSGGQGPVSYTFGSGTRLTVV.

The genes are TRBV30 and TRBJ1-2; 8 nucleotides align to TRBD1. This CDR3 spans 10 amino acids. CDR1 and CDR2 (germline): GTSNPN, SVGIG (reference sequence). The junction had 1 base not matched to a gene; V was cut back by 5 bases and J by 8 bases. CDR3 bases: TGTGCCTGGGGACAGGGAGGCTACACCTTC. The encoded protein is CAWGQGGYTF.

The chain employs TRBV29-1 and TRBJ2-5; the match to TRBD1 covers 11 bases. CDR3 length: 14 amino acids. V gave up 4 bases and J gave up 4 bases; unmatched junction bases: 5. CDR1 is SQVTM, CDR2 ANQGSEA, per germline. CDR3 region: CSVAPGQGGETQYF. CDR3 bases: TGCAGCGTTGCACCGGGACAGGGGGGAGAGACCCAGTACTTC.

The genes are TRBV14 and TRBJ2-5, with TRBD1 as a possible D gene (6 bases). The CDR3 is 12 residues long. The germline V gene encodes CDR1 SGHDN and CDR2 FVKESK. V was pared by 1 base and J by 7 bases, with 7 bases between. In DNA, the CDR3 is TGTGCCAGCAGCCAAGTAGGGGGGACCCAGTACTTC. Its protein product is CASSQVGGTQYF.

V and J are TRBV5-1 and TRBJ2-5; 11 nucleotides match TRBD2. V gave up 4 bases and J gave up 2 bases; unmatched junction bases: 7. In germline, CDR1 is SGHRS, CDR2 YFSETQ. The CDR3 has 16 amino acids. The CDR3, as DNA: TGCGCCAGCAGCCCCCGACTAGCGGGACATCAAGAGACCCAGTACTTC. Encoded protein: CASSPRLAGHQETQYF.

The rearrangement links TRBV19 to TRBJ1-3; D ambiguous. The V gene lost 0 bases and the J gene lost 0 bases, with 9 bases spanning the gap. This CDR3 has 16 residues. From germline, CDR1 is LNHDA and CDR2 SQIVND (reference sequence). This CDR3 is CASSIDQVSSGNTIYF. DNA of the CDR3: TGTGCCAGTAGTATAGATCAAGTGAGCTCTGGAAACACCATATATTTT.

The chain employs TRBV14 and TRBJ1-2; D uncertain. This CDR3 has 15 amino acids. Trimming shortened V by 0 bases and J by 6 bases, and 14 bases separated the two germline ends. In germline, CDR1 is SGHDN, CDR2 FVKESK. CDR3 coding DNA: TGTGCCAGCAGCCAAGATGTTCTGAGTATCAATGGCTACACCTTC. It translates to CASSQDVLSINGYTF.

The chain uses TRBV7-9 and TRBJ1-3; TRBD1 agrees at 12 bases. Per the germline V gene, CDR1 is SEHNR and CDR2 is FQNEAQ (reference sequence). Trimming at V came to 5 bases and at J to 8 bases, leaving 13 bases not matched to a gene. The CDR3 is made up of 17 amino acids. The CDR3 coding sequence is TGTGCCAGCAGCCCCTCGATGCCGGGACAGGGGGCGGACACCATATATTTT. This sequence encodes CASSPSMPGQGADTIYF. The full variable domain, with the rest looked up from reference TRBV7-9 and TRBJ1-3, is DTGVSQNPRHKITKRGQNVTFRCDPISEHNRLYWYRQTLGQGPEFLTYFQNEAQLEKSRLLSDRFSAERPKGSFSTLEIQRTEQGDSAMYLCASSPSMPGQGADTIYFGEGSWLTVV.

The V call is TRBV9, the J call TRBJ2-5; TRBD2 might be the D (5 bases). V lost 0 bases and J lost 5, with 11 bases in between. This CDR3 comprises 14 residues. Germline CDR1 reads SGDLS; CDR2 reads YYNGEE. CDR3 in amino acids: CASSVGLNGETQYF. CDR3 nucleotides: TGTGCCAGCAGCGTAGGACTAAATGGGGAGACCCAGTACTTC.

This chain links TRBV10-3 with TRBJ2-1; 10 bases map to TRBD2. After removal of 3 bases from V and 15 bases from J, the junction contained 8 bases not matched to a gene. The CDR3 contains 13 residues. Germline V gives CDR1 ENHRY, CDR2 SYGVKD. In DNA form, the CDR3 reads TGTGCCATCAGTGACCCGGGACTAGCGTACCCGTTCTTC. Residues: CAISDPGLAYPFF.

The V call is TRBV7-3, the J call TRBJ2-3; 7 bases align to TRBD2. J gave up 3 bases and V 1 base, and 4 bases lay outside the gene matches. From germline, CDR1 is SGHTA and CDR2 FQGTGA. The CDR3 length is 15 residues. As DNA, the CDR3 is TGTGCCAGCAGCTTAAGCGGGAGATCGACAGATACGCAGTATTTT. Translation: CASSLSGRSTDTQYF.

This clone was seen just once. The V call is TRBV19, the J call TRBJ2-7; D might be TRBD2 (6 bases). Germline-derived CDR1 and CDR2 are LNHDA and SQIVND (reference sequence). The V and J ends lost 6 bases and 1 base respectively, with 13 bases between them. This CDR3 contains 14 residues. CDR3 in amino acids: CASRCQGLSYEQYF. The CDR3 DNA reads TGTGCCAGTAGGTGCCAGGGACTTTCCTACGAGCAGTACTTC.

The genes are TRBV30 and TRBJ1-1; D possibly corresponds to TRBD1 (6 bases). This CDR3 is 11 amino acids long. The ends were cut back, 5 bases at V and 8 bases at J, with 12 bases in the middle. Germline-derived CDR1 and CDR2 are GTSNPN and SVGIG (reference sequence). The CDR3 is CAWVAGAEAFF. For the CDR3, the DNA is TGTGCCTGGGTTGCGGGGGCAGAAGCTTTCTTT.

The chain has TRBV28 and TRBJ1-1, with 9 bases matching TRBD1. CDR1 MDHEN and CDR2 SYDVKM come from the germline V gene. After removal of 6 bases from V and 1 base from J, the junction contained 6 bases not matched to a gene. This CDR3 contains 15 residues. The CDR3 bases are TGTGCCAGCAGGCCCGGGACAGGGAGGAACACTGAAGCTTTCTTT. Translation: CASRPGTGRNTEAFF.

The chain is built from TRBV2 and TRBJ2-2, with 12 positions matching TRBD2. The CDR3 contains 16 residues. Losses at the gene ends were 5 bases for V and 7 bases for J; bases not matched to a gene: 8. Germline V CDR1 and CDR2: SNHLY, FYNNEI. The CDR3: CASSTTSGGRGGELFF. CDR3 coding DNA: TGTGCCAGCAGTACGACTAGCGGGGGTCGGGGCGGGGAGCTGTTTTTT.